The source of this TCR beta chain is a study of human T cells and chemical hapten exposure. For the study at large: Small differences in pooled library volume mainly drove the variation in TCR yields per sample.

The library tagged each cDNA molecule with unique molecular identifiers. Original analysis: Samples had a median of about 96,000 TCRs, ranging roughly 20,000 to 750,000. TCRdb ran MiXCR on the 5' RACE reads and lists one entry per CDR3 protein. The V and J calls and clone size are TCRdb's, not the authors'. The sample includes under 85,000 distinct CDR3 sequences, roughly 8% seen only once; the top ten take under 2.5%. The total RNA was obtained from whole blood that was not fractionated. This clonotype was picked up many times. V lost 5 bases to trimming and J lost 2 bases, with 15 bases between them. The CDR3 contains 15 residues. Germline-derived CDR1 and CDR2 are SGHRS and YFSETQ.

The J gene is TRBJ2-3, the V gene TRBV5-1; a possible D gene is TRBD2 (6 bases). This clonotype originated in a male donor in good health. CDR3 coding DNA: TGCGCCAGCAGGACCACCAGGGAGGCCACAGATACGCAGTATTTT. Its protein product is CASRTTREATDTQYF.